One and the same sample provided the 7 T cell receptor beta chains below, sequenced in a study of T cell clones after liver transplantation. The data were produced by immunoSEQ multiplex PCR, yet TCRdb's version contains in-frame clones alone and is incomplete. Counted here are tens of thousands of clones, roughly 85% occurring once; the ten biggest clones make up over 2.5%. This sample comprised CD4+ T cells from blood, obtained at the 22-month timepoint. The origin of the receptors is a human patient who received a liver transplant. A subset of T cells may come from the graft donor.

V and J are TRBV7-2 and TRBJ2-7; D might be TRBD1 or TRBD2, each matching 6 bases. The CDR3 length is 13 residues. From germline, CDR1 is SGHTA and CDR2 FQGNSA. The V gene lost 3 bases and the J gene lost 2 bases, with 8 bases spanning the gap. This chain's CDR3 is CASSLEGAYEQYF. The CDR3 DNA sequence: TGTGCCAGCAGCTTGGAGGGGGCCTACGAGCAGTACTTC.

The V and J genes are TRBV11-2 and TRBJ2-2, with 13 bases identical to TRBD2. V dropped 4 bases and J dropped 6; count of bases not matched to a gene: 5. Germline loops: CDR1 SGHAT, CDR2 FQNNGV. This CDR3 contains 16 residues. Here the CDR3 DNA reads TGTGCCAGCAGCTGGGGACTAGCGGGATGGGCCGGGGAGCTGTTTTTT. It encodes CASSWGLAGWAGELFF.

The chain combines TRBV7-9 with TRBJ2-3; TRBD2 matches at 7 bases. The V and J ends lost 3 bases and 6 bases, in that order; junction bases with no gene match: 6. CDR3 size: 14 residues. Per germline, CDR1 SEHNR and CDR2 FQNEAQ (reference sequence). CDR3 amino acids: CASSFGPGGDTQYF. The CDR3 DNA reads TGTGCCAGCAGCTTCGGGCCCGGGGGGGATACGCAGTATTTT.

The genes are TRBV23-1 and TRBJ1-1; weak D call: TRBD1 (6 bases). Being an ORF, TRBV23-1 has a function that is uncertain. V lost 8 bases, J lost 4 bases, and 11 bases lay in between. This CDR3 comprises 12 residues. CDR3 region: CASVRTATEAFF. CDR3 sequence (DNA): TGCGCCAGCGTGAGGACAGCCACTGAAGCTTTCTTT.

The chain links TRBV2 to TRBJ1-2; a weak D match, TRBD1 (5 bases). The CDR3 spans 14 residues. Germline values: CDR1 SNHLY, CDR2 FYNNEI. V shed 5 bases and J shed 8 bases, with 18 bases lying between them. The CDR3 reads CASSWGDFGVGYTF. The CDR3 bases are TGTGCCAGCAGTTGGGGGGACTTTGGAGTCGGCTACACCTTC. The full variable domain, its missing parts supplied by reference TRBV2 and TRBJ1-2, is EPEVTQTPSHQVTQMGQEVILRCVPISNHLYFYWYRQILGQKVEFLVSFYNNEISEKSEIFDDQFSVERPDGSNFTLKIRSTKLEDSAMYFCASSWGDFGVGYTFGSGTRLTVV.

The CDR3 sequence is CASRRRQGFEQFF. The CDR3 DNA reads as TGTGCCAGCAGGAGACGACAGGGCTTTGAGCAGTTCTTC. The chain couples TRBV6-6 to TRBJ2-1; 7 bases align to TRBD1. The V and J ends lost 6 bases and 9 bases, in that order; junction bases with no gene match: 8. From germline, CDR1 is MNHNY and CDR2 SVGAGI (reference sequence). The CDR3 runs 13 residues.

The chain is built from TRBV11-2 and TRBJ2-5; 7 bases match TRBD1. The CDR3 is made up of 13 amino acids. Trimming at V came to 3 bases and at J to 7 bases, leaving 5 bases not matched to a gene. In germline, CDR1 is SGHAT, CDR2 FQNNGV. CDR3 DNA: TGTGCCAGCAGCTTGACAGGGTTTGGGACCCAGTACTTC. Amino acid sequence: CASSLTGFGTQYF.